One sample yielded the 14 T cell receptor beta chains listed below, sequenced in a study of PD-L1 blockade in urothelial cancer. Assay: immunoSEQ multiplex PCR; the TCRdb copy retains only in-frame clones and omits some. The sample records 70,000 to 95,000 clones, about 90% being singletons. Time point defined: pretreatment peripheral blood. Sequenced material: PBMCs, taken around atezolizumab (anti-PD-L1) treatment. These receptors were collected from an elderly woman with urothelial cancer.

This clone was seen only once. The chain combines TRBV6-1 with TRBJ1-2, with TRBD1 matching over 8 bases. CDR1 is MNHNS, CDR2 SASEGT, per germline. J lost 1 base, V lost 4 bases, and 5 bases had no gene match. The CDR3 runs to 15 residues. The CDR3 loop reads CASSVGQGFNYGYTF. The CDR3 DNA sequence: TGTGCCAGCAGTGTTGGACAGGGCTTTAACTATGGCTACACCTTC.

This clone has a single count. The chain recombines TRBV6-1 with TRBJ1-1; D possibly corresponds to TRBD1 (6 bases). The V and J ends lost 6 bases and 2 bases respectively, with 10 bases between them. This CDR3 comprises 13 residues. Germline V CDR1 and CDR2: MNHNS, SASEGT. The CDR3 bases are TGTGCCAGCAGAGACAGGTCTAACACTGAAGCTTTCTTT. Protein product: CASRDRSNTEAFF.

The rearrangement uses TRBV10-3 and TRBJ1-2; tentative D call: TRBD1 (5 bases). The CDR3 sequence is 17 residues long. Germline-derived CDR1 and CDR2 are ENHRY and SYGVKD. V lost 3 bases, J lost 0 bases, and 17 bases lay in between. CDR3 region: CAISENFQGSANYGYTF. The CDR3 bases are TGTGCCATCAGTGAAAATTTTCAGGGATCAGCTAACTATGGCTACACCTTC.

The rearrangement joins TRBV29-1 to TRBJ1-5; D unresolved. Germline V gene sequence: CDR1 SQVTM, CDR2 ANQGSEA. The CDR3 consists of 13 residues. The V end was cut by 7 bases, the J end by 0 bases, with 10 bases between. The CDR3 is CSATENSNQPQHF. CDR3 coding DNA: TGCAGCGCGACGGAGAATAGCAATCAGCCCCAGCATTTT.

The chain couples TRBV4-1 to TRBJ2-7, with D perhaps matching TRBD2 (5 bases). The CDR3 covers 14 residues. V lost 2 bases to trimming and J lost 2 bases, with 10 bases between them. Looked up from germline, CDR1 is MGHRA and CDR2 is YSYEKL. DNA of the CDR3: TGCGCCAGCAGCCAAAGTTTGACTACCTACGAGCAGTACTTC. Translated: CASSQSLTTYEQYF.

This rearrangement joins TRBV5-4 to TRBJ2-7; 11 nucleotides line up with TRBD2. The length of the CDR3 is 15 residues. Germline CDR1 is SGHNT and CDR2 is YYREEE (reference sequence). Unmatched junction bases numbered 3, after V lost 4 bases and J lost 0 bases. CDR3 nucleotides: TGTGCCAGCAGCGAACTAGCGGGGGACTCCTACGAGCAGTACTTC. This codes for CASSELAGDSYEQYF.

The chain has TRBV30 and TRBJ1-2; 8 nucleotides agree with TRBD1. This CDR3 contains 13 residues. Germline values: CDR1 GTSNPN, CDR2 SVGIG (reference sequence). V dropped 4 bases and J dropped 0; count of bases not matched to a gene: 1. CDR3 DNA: TGTGCCTGGAACAGGGGGACTAACTATGGCTACACCTTC. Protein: CAWNRGTNYGYTF.

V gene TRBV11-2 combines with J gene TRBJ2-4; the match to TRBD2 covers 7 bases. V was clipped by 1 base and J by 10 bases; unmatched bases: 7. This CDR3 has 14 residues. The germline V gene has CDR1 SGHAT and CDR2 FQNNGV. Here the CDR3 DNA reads TGTGCCAGCAGCTTAGGGCTAGCGGAACGTATTCAGTACTTC. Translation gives CASSLGLAERIQYF.

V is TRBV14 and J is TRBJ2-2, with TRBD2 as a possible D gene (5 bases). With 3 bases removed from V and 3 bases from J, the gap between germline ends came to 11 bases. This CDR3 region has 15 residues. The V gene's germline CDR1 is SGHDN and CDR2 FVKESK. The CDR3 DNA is TGTGCCAGCAGCCAGGTCCCTAGCTACACCGGGGAGCTGTTTTTT. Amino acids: CASSQVPSYTGELFF.

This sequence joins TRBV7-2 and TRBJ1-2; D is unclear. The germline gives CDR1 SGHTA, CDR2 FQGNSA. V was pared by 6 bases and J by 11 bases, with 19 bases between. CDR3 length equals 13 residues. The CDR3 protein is CASSSVLRLGYTF. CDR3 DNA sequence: TGTGCCAGCAGTTCAGTCCTTCGGCTCGGGTACACCTTC.

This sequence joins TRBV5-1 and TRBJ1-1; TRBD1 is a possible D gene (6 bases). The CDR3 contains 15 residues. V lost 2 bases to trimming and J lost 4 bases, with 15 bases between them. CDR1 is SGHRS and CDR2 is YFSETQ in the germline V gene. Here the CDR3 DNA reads TGCGCCAGCAGCTTAATGACAGGTTTGATCACTGAAGCTTTCTTT. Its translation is CASSLMTGLITEAFF. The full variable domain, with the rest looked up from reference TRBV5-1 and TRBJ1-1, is KAGVTQTPRYLIKTRGQQVTLSCSPISGHRSVSWYQQTPGQGLQFLFEYFSETQRNKGNFPGRFSGRQFSNSRSEMNVSTLELGDSALYLCASSLMTGLITEAFFGQGTRLTVV.

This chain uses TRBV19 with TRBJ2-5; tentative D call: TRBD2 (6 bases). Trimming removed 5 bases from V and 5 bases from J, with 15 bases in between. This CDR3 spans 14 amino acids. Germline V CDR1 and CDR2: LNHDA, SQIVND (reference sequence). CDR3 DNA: TGTGCCAGTAGTCTCTCCTGGGCGGGGGAGACCCAGTACTTC. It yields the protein CASSLSWAGETQYF.

CDR3 sequence reads: CASSVTSGFYNEQFF. The CDR3 bases are TGTGCCAGCAGTGTAACTAGCGGGTTCTACAATGAGCAGTTCTTC. The genes are TRBV27 and TRBJ2-1, with 9 bases matching TRBD2. V lost 5 bases, J lost 3 bases, and 5 bases stayed unmatched. In germline, CDR1 is MNHEY, CDR2 SMNVEV (reference sequence). CDR3 length: 15 amino acids.

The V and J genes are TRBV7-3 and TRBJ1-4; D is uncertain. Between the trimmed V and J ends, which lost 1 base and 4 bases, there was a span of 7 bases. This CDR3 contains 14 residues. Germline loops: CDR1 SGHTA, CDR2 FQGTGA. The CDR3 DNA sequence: TGTGCCAGCAGCTTAAGAGAATATAATGAAAAACTGTTTTTT. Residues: CASSLREYNEKLFF.